This TCR beta chain was recovered during a study of pediatric ulcerative colitis. General study findings and limits: This repertoire reflects total lymphocytes rather than subpopulations like regulatory T cells.

Controls had colonoscopy for suspected IBD, with normal endoscopy and no IBD the following year. Colonoscopy and blood draw happened at the same time. This clone has just a few counts. Its target is not known. Method: immunoSEQ multiplex PCR; TCRdb's copy keeps in-frame clones and lacks some. The data contain 45,000 to 75,000 clones, around 86% of them singletons. Sequencing was done on a sample of blood. The receptor comes from a boy between 10 and 17 years old who was a control in a study of pediatric ulcerative colitis.

CDR3 sequence (DNA): TGTGCCAGTAGTCGGGGGCGATCTGAAGCTTTCTTT. Translation gives CASSRGRSEAFF. This chain joins TRBV19 and TRBJ1-1; tentatively, D is TRBD1 (6 bases). CDR1 is LNHDA and CDR2 is SQIVND in the germline V gene (reference sequence). Trimming removed 5 bases from V and 6 bases from J, with 10 bases in between. The CDR3 length is 12 residues.